This is a list of T cell receptor beta chains from one sample in a study of shared clonotypes between healthy human individuals. Some clones are missing from TCRdb's copy, which holds only in-frame ones; the method was immunoSEQ multiplex PCR. The table lists approximately 98,000 clones, around 68% of them singletons, with approximately 24% in the top ten. Sequencing was performed on memory CD8+ T cells sorted from blood. The receptor source for this set is a woman aged 25-40 years in good health. Both conserved end residues are part of each CDR3. The order of the fields is V gene, clone size, D gene, J gene, CDR3 protein, CDR3 DNA. A D gene is named only where the DNA matches it firmly. Clone size is not always given. Where it is, it says once, few, many or a class for expanded clones.

>TRBV4-2|-|TRBD1|TRBJ2-7
CAISPGQESHEQYF
TGTGCCATCAGCCCGGGACAGGAGAGCCACGAGCAGTACTTC
>TRBV27|-|TRBD1|TRBJ1-1
CASTGTGRSEAFF
TGTGCCAGTACCGGGACAGGGAGGAGTGAAGCTTTCTTT
>TRBV6-1|-|TRBD1|TRBJ2-7
CASRDRGYEQYF
TGTGCCAGCAGAGACAGGGGCTACGAGCAGTACTTC
>TRBV7-8|few|-|TRBJ2-1
CASSLGGWSNEQFF
TGTGCCAGCAGCTTAGGGGGGTGGTCCAATGAGCAGTTCTTC
>TRBV25-1|once|TRBD1|TRBJ2-3
CASSAPGTVSFDTQYF
TGTGCCAGCAGCGCTCCGGGGACAGTCTCTTTCGATACGCAGTATTTT
>TRBV6-1|-|-|TRBJ1-2
CASSGDYYGYTF
TGTGCCAGCTCGGGGGATTACTATGGCTACACCTTC
>TRBV7-3|-|-|TRBJ2-7
CASSYRVGSYEQYF
TGTGCCAGCAGCTACAGGGTGGGGTCCTACGAGCAGTACTTC
>TRBV30|-|-|TRBJ1-1
CAWSLGQGRTEAFF
TGTGCCTGGAGTCTGGGGCAGGGACGGACTGAAGCTTTCTTT
>TRBV7-8|-|-|TRBJ1-5
CASSHGRGTYSNQPQHF
TGTGCCAGCAGCCACGGCAGGGGTACCTATAGCAATCAGCCCCAGCATTTT
>TRBV28|-|-|TRBJ1-4
CASSSTAAKLFF
TGTGCCAGCAGCTCGACCGCTGCAAAACTGTTTTTT
>TRBV28|-|TRBD1|TRBJ1-1
CASSQPWTGDTEAFF
TGTGCCAGCAGCCAACCGTGGACAGGGGACACTGAAGCTTTCTTT
>TRBV27|-|-|TRBJ2-7
CATLSYEQYF
TGTGCCACCCTCTCCTACGAGCAGTACTTC
>TRBV29-1|few|TRBD1|TRBJ1-1
CSVEDRLHSEAFF
TGCAGCGTTGAGGACAGGTTACATTCCGAAGCTTTCTTT
>TRBV29-1|few|-|TRBJ2-3
CSVARREIGGDTQYF
TGCAGCGTTGCGAGACGGGAGATCGGGGGAGATACGCAGTATTTT
>TRBV5-1|-|-|TRBJ1-1
CASSFGGVTEAFF
TGCGCCAGCAGCTTTGGAGGGGTCACTGAAGCTTTCTTT
>TRBV9|-|-|TRBJ1-2
CASSVGRQRINYGYTF
TGTGCCAGCAGCGTAGGCCGGCAGAGGATTAACTATGGCTACACCTTC
>TRBV7-9|medium-sized|-|TRBJ1-1
CASSFVGDAFF
TGTGCCAGCAGCTTTGTAGGGGATGCTTTCTTT
>TRBV5-1|few|-|TRBJ2-6
CASKRAASGANVLTF
TGCGCCAGCAAGAGGGCGGCCTCTGGGGCCAACGTCCTGACTTTC
>TRBV13|-|TRBD2|TRBJ2-7
CASSSNGGRDSYEQYF
TGTGCCAGCAGCTCCAACGGCGGGAGGGATTCCTACGAGCAGTACTTC
>TRBV28|-|TRBD2|TRBJ2-3
CASSPRLALSTDTQYF
TGTGCCAGCAGTCCCAGACTAGCGTTAAGCACAGATACGCAGTATTTT
>TRBV5-5|few|-|TRBJ1-5
CASRDGGLMSNQPQHF
TGTGCCAGCAGAGATGGGGGCCTAATGAGCAATCAGCCCCAGCATTTT
>TRBV9|-|TRBD2|TRBJ2-3
CASSERAGGSTDTQYF
TGTGCCAGCAGCGAACGAGCGGGAGGGAGCACAGATACGCAGTATTTT
>TRBV6-5|many|TRBD2|TRBJ2-7
CASSPDIAGGVEQYF
TGTGCCAGCAGTCCTGATATAGCGGGAGGGGTCGAGCAGTACTTC
>TRBV10-1|-|-|TRBJ2-1
CASSESPEGNEQFF
TGCGCCAGCAGTGAATCTCCCGAGGGGAATGAGCAGTTCTTC
>TRBV9|-|-|TRBJ2-7
CASSVAWGTHEQYF
TGTGCCAGCAGCGTAGCTTGGGGAACCCACGAGCAGTACTTC
>TRBV6-5|-|-|TRBJ1-2
CASCPRGHYGYTF
TGTGCCAGCTGCCCTCGGGGACATTATGGCTACACCTTC
>TRBV19|-|-|TRBJ2-1
CASSIGPLPNEQFF
TGTGCCAGTAGTATAGGGCCGCTTCCAAATGAGCAGTTCTTC
>TRBV19|medium-sized|TRBD1|TRBJ2-2
CASSRTPTGDTGELFF
TGTGCCAGTAGTCGAACCCCAACAGGGGACACCGGGGAGCTGTTTTTT
>TRBV25-1|once|-|TRBJ1-1
CASSPNTASTEAFF
TGTGCCAGCAGTCCAAATACGGCCTCCACTGAAGCTTTCTTT
>TRBV27|-|-|TRBJ1-2
CASSLRPQGPGWGYTF
TGTGCCAGCAGTTTACGCCCCCAGGGGCCGGGTTGGGGCTACACCTTC
>TRBV15|few|-|TRBJ2-2
CATSRVREAGELFF
TGTGCCACCAGCAGAGTGCGGGAAGCCGGGGAGCTGTTTTTT
>TRBV6-1|-|TRBD1|TRBJ1-2
CASSEEAGGGYGYTF
TGTGCCAGCAGTGAAGAGGCAGGGGGCGGCTATGGCTACACCTTC